This TCR beta chain was identified in a study of beta chain features in type 1 diabetes. Study results and caveats: In patients and controls equally, PCR might favor templates that are shorter.

V gave up 4 bases and J gave up 1 base, with 13 bases separating them. The germline V gene has CDR1 LGHNA and CDR2 YSLEER. There are 15 residues in the CDR3. Isolated RNA was reverse transcribed in full, so expressed TCRB transcripts were sequenced. Only in-frame clones appear in the TCRdb table, and some are missing; sequencing was by immunoSEQ multiplex PCR. The table has hundreds of thousands of clones, approximately 30% seen once. As for this clone: The antigen is not known.

The sequenced sample consisted of naive CD4+ T cells from blood. The receptor's source is a man aged 18 to 30 in good health. V usage is TRBV4-3 and J usage is TRBJ1-1; no reliable D call. CDR3 in DNA: TGCGCCAGCAGCCCCCGAGGGCGGGGGAACACTGAAGCTTTCTTT. It specifies CASSPRGRGNTEAFF.